Listed below are T cell receptor beta chains from one sample, sequenced in a study of CD8+ T cells in alopecia areata. Profiled with immunoSEQ multiplex PCR; TCRdb holds only in-frame clones, not every one. The sample lists about 120,000 clones, 50% to 55% occurring once. This specimen was CD4+ T cells sorted from blood, taken at week 4, from a patient treated with tofacitinib. The receptor set was obtained from a human donor with alopecia areata. CDR3s include the opening cysteine and the closing phenylalanine or tryptophan. A D gene is named only where the DNA matches it firmly. Clone size is not always given. Where it is, it says once, few, many or a class for expanded clones.

v_gene	abundance	j_gene	d_gene	CDR3nt	CDR3aa
TRBV30	-	TRBJ2-7	-	TGTGCCTGGGAGGGCAGCCAGTACGAGCAGTACTTC	CAWEGSQYEQYF
TRBV27	few	TRBJ1-6	-	TGTGCCAGCAGGGAAAATGTTTGGGCTTCACCCCTCCACTTT	CASRENVWASPLHF
TRBV23-1	-	TRBJ2-7	TRBD2	TGCGCCAGCAGTCCAAATACGGGGGAGGGTCCCTACGAGCAGTACTTC	CASSPNTGEGPYEQYF
TRBV27	-	TRBJ1-1	-	TGTGCCAGCAGTCAACGGTGGGTGTTTAGGGGCGCACAAAAAGGTTTCACTGAAGCTTTCTTT	CASSQRWVFRGAQKGFTEAFF
TRBV25-1	-	TRBJ2-6	-	TGTGCCAGCAGTAGGGGTGCCTCTGGGGCCAACGTCCTGACTTTC	CASSRGASGANVLTF
TRBV9	-	TRBJ1-5	-	TGTGCCAGCAGCGTAGAAGGGAGTAGCAATCAGCCCCAGCATTTT	CASSVEGSSNQPQHF
TRBV7-9	-	TRBJ1-2	TRBD1	TGTGCCAGCAGCCCCCCCCGGGGGACAGGAGGCTACACCTTC	CASSPPRGTGGYTF
TRBV7-9	few	TRBJ2-7	TRBD1	TGTGCCAGCAGCAGTCCCGGGACAGGGACCTACGAGCAGTACTTC	CASSSPGTGTYEQYF
TRBV2	few	TRBJ1-1	-	TGTGCCAGCAAGGTGAACACTGAAGCTTTCTTT	CASKVNTEAFF
TRBV4-1	few	TRBJ2-3	-	TGCGCCAGCAGCCTACTTTCAGGAGATACGCAGTATTTT	CASSLLSGDTQYF
TRBV30	once	TRBJ1-2	TRBD1	TGTGCCTGGAGTCCCTTTCAGGGGGATGGCTACACCTTC	CAWSPFQGDGYTF
TRBV7-9	-	TRBJ1-2	TRBD1	TGTGCCAGCACGCTGACAGGGGGCTATGGCTACACCTTC	CASTLTGGYGYTF
TRBV30	-	TRBJ1-1	-	TGTGCCTGGATTCAAGTCCGACCAGAAGCTTTCTTT	CAWIQVRPEAFF
TRBV7-9	-	TRBJ2-7	TRBD1	TGTGCCAGCAGCTTAGGACCAAACAGGGGCGAGCAGTACTTC	CASSLGPNRGEQYF
TRBV30	-	TRBJ2-7	TRBD1	TGTGCCTGGGACCGGGACAGGACCTACGAGCAGTACTTC	CAWDRDRTYEQYF
TRBV7-2	-	TRBJ2-3	-	TGTGCCAGCAGCTTAGCAGGGCTCGCAGATACGCAGTATTTT	CASSLAGLADTQYF
TRBV10-3	few	TRBJ1-1	-	TGTGCCATCAGTGAGAGGACTGCAGCTTTCTTT	CAISERTAAFF
TRBV4-1	few	TRBJ1-2	-	TGCGCCAGCAGCCAAGATCGGCAGGGCAGCGGCTATGGCTACACCTTC	CASSQDRQGSGYGYTF
TRBV29-1	-	TRBJ1-1	TRBD1	TGCAGCGTTAGGGGGCTGAGGGAGAACACTGAAGCTTTCTTT	CSVRGLRENTEAFF
TRBV5-1	-	TRBJ2-1	-	TGCGCCAGCAGCTTGGATCTGGGGGGTTCCTACAATGAGCAGTTCTTC	CASSLDLGGSYNEQFF
TRBV11-2	-	TRBJ1-1	TRBD1	TGTGCCAGCAGCAGAAGGAGACAGGGGATCACTGAAGCTTTCTTT	CASSRRRQGITEAFF
TRBV18	-	TRBJ2-1	-	TGTGCCAGCTCACCACAGAAATCCTACAATGAGCAGTTCTTC	CASSPQKSYNEQFF
TRBV6-6	few	TRBJ2-4	TRBD1	TGTGCCAGCAGTTACGGACAGGGGAGCAAAAACATTCAGTACTTC	CASSYGQGSKNIQYF
TRBV27	once	TRBJ1-4	TRBD1	TGTGCCAGCAGTTTATCGGGACAGATTCGGGCGAAACTGTTTTTT	CASSLSGQIRAKLFF
TRBV29-1	few	TRBJ2-5	-	TGCAGCGCCGCCAGAGTAGAAGAGACCCAGTACTTC	CSAARVEETQYF
TRBV29-1	-	TRBJ2-7	TRBD2	TGCAGCGTCCTCGGACTAGCGGGAGGACTACACGAGCAGTACTTC	CSVLGLAGGLHEQYF
TRBV7-9	-	TRBJ1-1	-	TGTGCCAGCACGTGGACACCGAACACTGAAGCTTTCTTT	CASTWTPNTEAFF